This T cell receptor beta chain was obtained from a study of shared clonotypes between healthy human individuals. Study-wide results and caveats: Some naive CD4 clonotypes, about 5.5%, turned up in common across several donors. When compared with the clonotypes that were shared by all four sorted-subset donors, the non-shared clonotypes turned out to have lower generation probabilities.

The naive CD8 fraction comprised CD45RO-negative cells positively selected for CCR7 and excluded terminally differentiated effector memory CD45RA+ cells. The table came from immunoSEQ multiplex PCR; TCRdb's copy has only in-frame clones and leaves some out. The table has roughly 2.1 million clones, roughly 91% seen once. Points on this clone: Its antigen is still unknown.

The germline CDR1 and CDR2 sequences are SGHTA and FQGNSA. The V end was cut by 1 base, the J end by 3 bases, with 10 bases between. This CDR3 comprises 14 residues. The sequenced material came from naive CD8+ T cells from PBMCs. V gene TRBV7-2 combines with J gene TRBJ2-7, with TRBD2 as a possible D gene (6 bases). This receptor was obtained from a man younger than 35 in good health. Some clones in this sample may be carry-over from other donors' samples. The CDR3 sequence is CASSLVGSGYEQYF. CDR3 in DNA: TGTGCCAGCAGCTTAGTCGGTAGCGGCTACGAGCAGTACTTC.